This TCR beta chain was observed in a study of CD8 T cells in Susac syndrome. Study-wide background: Patients with Susac syndrome were, at the time of blood collection, therapy-naive, maintained on corticosteroids, or maintained on intravenous immunoglobulin alone.

Note on this clonotype: What it binds is not known.

The RNA, about 0.45 to 1 ug, was put through reverse transcription using random hexamers. Amplification of TCR beta CDR3 by immunoSEQ multiplex PCR spanned 54 Vbeta and 13 Jbeta. Via MiXCR, TCRdb re-called the immunoSEQ multiplex PCR reads, giving one row per CDR3 protein. The data hold over 140,000 distinct CDR3 sequences, with over 90% observed a single time. Germline V gene lookup returns CDR1 LNHNV and CDR2 YYDKDF (reference sequence). With 9 bases removed from V and 0 bases from J, the gap between germline ends came to 15 bases. The CDR3 has 14 residues. Points from the study as a whole: Clonal expansion was missing from Susac syndrome CD4+ T cell repertoires.

The authors negatively isolated CD8+ and CD4+ T cells and FACS-enriched TEMRA cells. What was sequenced was CD4+ T cells from PBMCs. The receptor was isolated from a human donor with Susac syndrome. The chain recombines TRBV15 with TRBJ2-7; TRBD1 is a possible D gene (6 bases). The CDR3 sequence is CATAAGVASYEQYF. For the CDR3, the DNA is TGTGCCACAGCGGCAGGGGTTGCCTCCTACGAGCAGTACTTC.